This TCR beta chain was obtained from a study of blood T cells in healthy people across ages. This clonotype is a singleton in its sample. For the second PCR, which ran for roughly 7 to 11 cycles, a sample-barcoded 5' primer and a J-beta primer mix were used. A single record per CDR3 protein comes from TCRdb applying MiXCR to the 5' RACE reads. The repertoire holds 1.6 million or so distinct CDR3 sequences, with around 35% as singletons. V lost 0 bases, J lost 3 bases, and 12 bases lay in between. The germline V gene encodes CDR1 MNHNY and CDR2 SVGAGI (reference sequence). The CDR3 is made up of 15 amino acids.

This chain joins TRBV6-6 and TRBJ2-7; tentative D call: TRBD2 (6 bases). Source material: blood. The sequence came from a woman between 25 and 40 years old in good health. The CDR3 bases are TGTGCCAGCAGTTACTCGACGGGGGTAAACTACGAGCAGTACTTC. Translation gives CASSYSTGVNYEQYF.